The 14 T cell receptor beta chains below were found in one sample sequenced in a study of shared clonotypes between healthy human individuals. Only in-frame clones appear in the TCRdb table, and some are missing; sequencing was by immunoSEQ multiplex PCR. The table records hundreds of thousands of clones, 85% to 95% of them present only once. CD45RO-negative CD8 cells positively selected for CCR7 made up the naive population, which excluded terminally differentiated effector memory CD45RA+ cells. The sample comprised naive CD8+ T cells sorted from blood. The receptors derive from a woman in her twenties or thirties in good health.

The rearrangement uses TRBV11-2 and TRBJ2-2; 9 bases are shared with TRBD2. The CDR3 extends over 17 amino acids. V shed 1 base and J 7 bases; nucleotides not matched to a gene: 10. Germline CDR1 reads SGHAT; CDR2 reads FQNNGV. CDR3 sequence: CASSLGGLAGKNGELFF. The CDR3 DNA reads as TGTGCCAGCAGCTTAGGGGGTCTAGCGGGAAAGAACGGGGAGCTGTTTTTT.

This sequence joins TRBV7-3 and TRBJ2-3; the D gene is possibly TRBD1 (6 bases). Trimming took off 5 bases at V and 6 bases at J, with 21 bases between the two ends. Germline lookup yields CDR1 SGHTA and CDR2 FQGTGA. This CDR3 is built from 16 residues. CDR3 sequence: CASSHYGQTSSDTQYF. The CDR3 region has the DNA TGTGCCAGCAGCCACTACGGACAGACCAGTTCGGATACGCAGTATTTT.

This CDR3 reads CASSQTSGATYNEQFF. CDR3 sequence (DNA): TGTGCCAGCAGTCAGACTAGCGGGGCAACCTACAATGAGCAGTTCTTC. The chain couples TRBV2 to TRBJ2-1; 11 bases map to TRBD2. This CDR3 has 16 amino acids. Germline CDR1 is SNHLY and CDR2 is FYNNEI. V lost 5 bases, J lost 2 bases, and 5 bases stayed unmatched.

The chain is built from TRBV9 and TRBJ2-3, with 9 bases identical to TRBD2. The CDR3 sequence is 15 residues long. Germline CDR1 is SGDLS and CDR2 is YYNGEE. V was pared by 3 bases and J by 4 bases, with 6 bases of the junction left unmatched. CDR3 residues: CASSDSGRASDTQYF. DNA of the CDR3: TGTGCCAGCAGCGATAGCGGGAGAGCATCAGATACGCAGTATTTT.

This chain joins TRBV11-1 and TRBJ2-7; D possibly uses TRBD1 or TRBD2 (5 bases each). From germline, CDR1 is SGHAT and CDR2 FQDESV (reference sequence). The V end lost 1 base, the J end lost 0 bases, and 7 bases lay between the germline ends. The CDR3 length is 14 residues. In nucleotides, the CDR3 is TGTGCCAGCAGCTTAGTGGGGGACTCCTACGAGCAGTACTTC. As protein: CASSLVGDSYEQYF.

The chain recombines TRBV28 with TRBJ2-3; D not certain. V gave up 5 bases and J gave up 0 bases, with 15 bases separating them. CDR3 length equals 16 residues. CDR1 and CDR2 from the germline V gene are MDHEN and SYDVKM. The CDR3: CASSLSTQDSTDTQYF. The CDR3 nucleotides read TGTGCCAGCAGTCTATCGACGCAGGACAGCACAGATACGCAGTATTTT.

This sequence joins TRBV19 and TRBJ1-1; TRBD1 matches at 8 bases. V lost 6 bases to trimming and J lost 3 bases; unmatched junction nucleotides: 3. Germline CDR1 and CDR2: LNHDA and SQIVND (reference sequence). This CDR3 spans 13 amino acids. Written as DNA, the CDR3 is TGTGCCAGTAGATCAGGGGGCTACACTGAAGCTTTCTTT. Amino acids: CASRSGGYTEAFF. Looking up the rest from reference TRBV19 and TRBJ1-1 gives the full variable domain: DGGITQSPKYLFRKEGQNVTLSCEQNLNHDAMYWYRQDPGQGLRLIYYSQIVNDFQKGDIAEGYSVSREKKESFPLTVTSAQKNPTAFYLCASRSGGYTEAFFGQGTRLTVV.

CDR3 DNA sequence: TGTGCCAGCAGCCCGCCCGACAGAGAGACCCAGTACTTC. It specifies CASSPPDRETQYF. The gene calls are TRBV7-2 and TRBJ2-5, with TRBD1 as a possible D gene (5 bases). This CDR3 has 13 residues. CDR1 and CDR2 (germline): SGHTA, FQGNSA. The V and J ends lost 5 bases and 4 bases respectively, with 11 bases between them.

This sequence joins TRBV27 and TRBJ2-7; the match to TRBD2 covers 8 bases. This CDR3 region has 16 residues. With V trimmed by 3 bases and J by 5 bases, 12 bases remained unmatched. Germline V CDR1 and CDR2: MNHEY, SMNVEV (reference sequence). The CDR3 loop is CASSLAAGAGAHEQYF. DNA of the CDR3: TGTGCCAGCAGTTTGGCCGCTGGAGCGGGAGCCCACGAGCAGTACTTC.

This rearrangement joins TRBV29-1 to TRBJ1-2; no reliable D call. V lost 5 bases and J lost 1, with 5 bases in between. The CDR3 is 11 amino acids. Germline CDR1 reads SQVTM; CDR2 reads ANQGSEA. This CDR3 is CSVSDNYGYTF. The CDR3 DNA reads TGCAGCGTTTCCGATAACTATGGCTACACCTTC.

This sequence joins TRBV7-8 and TRBJ2-3, with 10 bases identical to TRBD2. This CDR3 has 15 residues. The germline gives CDR1 SGHVS, CDR2 FQNEAQ. The junction had 4 bases not matched to a gene; V was cut back by 5 bases and J by 2 bases. CDR3 in amino acids: CASSQTSGFTDTQYF. As DNA, the CDR3 is TGTGCCAGCAGCCAGACTAGCGGGTTCACAGATACGCAGTATTTT.

V usage is TRBV5-6 and J usage is TRBJ2-5, with a weak D call TRBD2 (5 bases). The CDR3 covers 13 residues. Trimming stripped 0 bases from V and 4 bases from J, with 7 bases between. CDR1 and CDR2 (germline): SGHDT, YYEEEE. CDR3 region: CASSLEGGETQYF. CDR3 nucleotide sequence: TGTGCCAGCAGCTTGGAAGGAGGAGAGACCCAGTACTTC.

The chain couples TRBV6-5 to TRBJ1-5; D uncertain. The V end was cut by 1 base, the J end by 4 bases, with 14 bases between. The CDR3 length is 16 residues. The germline CDR1 and CDR2 sequences are MNHEY and SVGAGI. CDR3: CASSYCQIVVNQPQHF. CDR3 DNA: TGTGCCAGCAGTTACTGCCAGATAGTAGTAAATCAGCCCCAGCATTTT.

This chain connects TRBV30 to TRBJ2-2; D gene ambiguous. The CDR3 sequence is 14 residues long. Germline V lookup: CDR1 GTSNPN, CDR2 SVGIG (reference sequence). The germline V and J ends were trimmed by 2 bases and 0 bases, with 7 bases remaining between them. The CDR3 sequence: CAWSMGTNTGELFF. The CDR3 DNA sequence: TGTGCCTGGAGTATGGGGACGAACACCGGGGAGCTGTTTTTT. The complete variable domain, with remaining parts taken from reference TRBV30 and TRBJ2-2, reads SQTIHQWPATLVQPVGSPLSLECTVEGTSNPNLYWYRQAAGRGLQLLFYSVGIGQISSEVPQNLSASRPQDRQFILSSKKLLLSDSGFYLCAWSMGTNTGELFFGEGSRLTVL.